This T cell receptor (beta chain) was identified during a study of blood T cell repertoires in COVID-19. CDR3 size: 13 residues. CDR1 is SGHNT, CDR2 YYREEE, per germline (reference sequence). Trimming stripped 3 bases from V and 5 bases from J, with 11 bases between. Method: immunoSEQ multiplex PCR; TCRdb's copy keeps in-frame clones and lacks some. The data show roughly 50,000 clones, with about 90% seen just once and roughly 7.4% held by the top ten. The sequencing sample was made of peripheral blood. The receptor comes from a man aged 50 to 60 with acute or convalescent COVID-19. The chain combines TRBV5-4 with TRBJ2-5, with D unclear. CDR3 residues: CASSSLSLETQYF. In nucleotides, the CDR3 is TGTGCCAGCAGCTCACTTAGTCTCGAGACCCAGTACTTC.